What follows are 4 T cell receptor beta chains derived from one specimen sequenced in a study of blood T cell repertoires in COVID-19. Clones were read by immunoSEQ multiplex PCR, and TCRdb kept only the in-frame ones, dropping some. The repertoire consists of about 160,000 clones, with approximately 86% occurring once and the leading ten covering 7%. Sequencing input: peripheral blood. The receptors shown here come from a woman aged 40 to 50 with COVID-19, enrolled during active disease.

This sequence joins TRBV9 and TRBJ2-1; possible D gene TRBD1, 5 bases. Germline lookup yields CDR1 SGDLS and CDR2 YYNGEE. With 0 bases removed from V and 9 bases from J, the gap between germline ends came to 16 bases. The CDR3 consists of 15 residues. The chain's CDR3 is CASSVGPFGAAEQFF. CDR3 bases: TGTGCCAGCAGCGTAGGGCCCTTTGGGGCGGCTGAGCAGTTCTTC.

The J gene is TRBJ2-7, the V gene TRBV4-1, with 10 bases lining up with TRBD2. The J segment lost 2 bases and the V segment lost 2 bases, leaving 9 bases of the junction unmatched. The length of the CDR3 is 17 residues. From germline, CDR1 is MGHRA and CDR2 YSYEKL. CDR3 sequence (DNA): TGCGCCAGCAGCCAACCGGGGGCAGGGACTAGCGCCTACGAGCAGTACTTC. Translated: CASSQPGAGTSAYEQYF.

This sequence joins TRBV6-5 and TRBJ1-4; D is uncertain. There are 14 residues in the CDR3. CDR1 MNHEY and CDR2 SVGAGI come from the germline V gene. V was clipped by 7 bases and J by 3 bases, with 12 bases between them. DNA of the CDR3: TGTGCCAGCACCCGAAGCGGGGCTAATGAAAAACTGTTTTTT. Encoded protein: CASTRSGANEKLFF.

J is TRBJ2-6 and V is TRBV19; 7 bases agree with TRBD1. CDR1 is LNHDA, CDR2 SQIVND, per germline (reference sequence). V lost 6 bases and J lost 1; bases outside the gene matches: 18. CDR3 length: 20 amino acids. The CDR3 sequence: CASSILPSQGEESGANVLTF. The CDR3 DNA reads TGTGCCAGTAGCATTCTCCCCTCTCAGGGGGAAGAGTCTGGGGCCAACGTCCTGACTTTC.